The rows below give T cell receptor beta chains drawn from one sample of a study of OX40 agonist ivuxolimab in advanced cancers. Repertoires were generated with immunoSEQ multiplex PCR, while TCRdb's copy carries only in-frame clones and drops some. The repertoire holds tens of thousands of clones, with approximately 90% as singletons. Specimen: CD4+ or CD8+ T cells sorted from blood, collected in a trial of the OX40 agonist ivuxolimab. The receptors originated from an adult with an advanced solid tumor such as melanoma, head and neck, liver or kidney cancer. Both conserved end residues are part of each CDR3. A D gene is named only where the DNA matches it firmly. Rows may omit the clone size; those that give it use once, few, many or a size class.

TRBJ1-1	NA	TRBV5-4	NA	CASSLGGEAFF	TGTGCCAGCAGCCTGGGCGGCGAAGCTTTCTTT
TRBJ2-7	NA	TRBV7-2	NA	CASRPDHGAYEQYF	TGTGCCAGCAGGCCTGATCACGGGGCGTACGAGCAGTACTTC
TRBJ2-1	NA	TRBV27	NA	CASSFGGVYNEQFF	TGTGCCAGCAGTTTTGGCGGGGTTTACAATGAGCAGTTCTTC
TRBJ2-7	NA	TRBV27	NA	CASSLAPVYEQYF	TGTGCCAGCAGTTTAGCCCCAGTCTACGAGCAGTACTTC
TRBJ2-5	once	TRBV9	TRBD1	CASSTVGSGGETQYF	TGTGCCAGCAGCACTGTGGGTTCAGGGGGAGAGACCCAGTACTTC
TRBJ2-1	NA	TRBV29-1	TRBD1	CSVEKDRGSYNEQFF	TGCAGCGTTGAGAAAGACAGGGGCTCCTACAATGAGCAGTTCTTC
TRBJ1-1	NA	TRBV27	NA	CASSPSRRATEAFF	TGTGCCAGCAGTCCCTCCCGACGGGCCACTGAAGCTTTCTTT
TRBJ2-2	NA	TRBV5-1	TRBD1	CASSGRTGKNTGELFF	TGCGCCAGCAGCGGACGGACAGGGAAGAACACCGGGGAGCTGTTTTTT
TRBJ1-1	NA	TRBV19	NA	CASSMGDGAYTEAFF	TGTGCCAGTAGTATGGGGGACGGAGCTTACACTGAAGCTTTCTTT
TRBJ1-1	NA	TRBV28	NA	CASSFPQGMNTEAFF	TGTGCCAGCAGTTTTCCCCAGGGGATGAACACTGAAGCTTTCTTT
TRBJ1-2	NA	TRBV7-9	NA	CASRPPAGAGYGYTF	TGTGCCAGCAGACCACCAGCGGGGGCTGGCTATGGCTACACCTTC
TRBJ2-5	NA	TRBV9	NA	CASSVEGTETQYF	TGTGCCAGCAGCGTAGAGGGGACGGAGACCCAGTACTTC